This T cell receptor beta chain was identified in a study of T-cell memory formation after mild COVID-19. Whole-study results and caveats: CM and EM subsets held most contracting CD4+ clones; EMRA held CD8+ ones.

On this clonotype: Antigen: not known.

5'RACE with constant-segment primers built TCRalpha and TCRbeta cDNA libraries with UMIs. TCRdb analysed the 5' RACE reads with MiXCR anew, one entry per CDR3 protein. The profile covers over 450,000 distinct CDR3 sequences, with around 21% appearing a single time and 12% taken by the ten largest. V lost 0 bases to trimming and J lost 0 bases, with 15 bases between them. The germline V gene has CDR1 DFQATT and CDR2 SNEGSKA (reference sequence). There are 16 residues in the CDR3. The chain is built from TRBV20-1 and TRBJ2-7; tentative D call: TRBD2 (6 bases). Sequencing was done on a sample of PBMCs or a T cell subset sorted from them (not recorded which). The clonotype was recovered from an adult woman who had mild COVID-19 (a few samples of this study predate the infection). Cell type and time point are not known. DNA of the CDR3: TGCAGTGCTAGAGATGCATCCGGGACTTACTCCTACGAGCAGTACTTC. Protein sequence: CSARDASGTYSYEQYF.